The 30 T cell receptor beta chains in this list originate from one sample, sequenced in a study of cytomegalovirus exposure and HLA in healthy donors listed by TCRdb under 2017. The library came from the immunoSEQ multiplex PCR assay. A mixture of 60 forward primers for TCR Vbeta segments and 13 reverse primers for TCR Jbeta segments was used in the multiplex PCR. TCRdb's version of the immuneACCESS table is confined to in-frame rearrangements and falls short of the full clone set. An unresolved V gene accounts for under half of the shortfall where checked; the remainder is of unknown origin. For this sample the table gives over 120,000 clones, of which just under 85% were detected only once. The top ten clonotypes cover approximately 1.3% of the sample. Sequenced sample: PBMCs. These TCRs come from a man aged 25 to 45 in good health and CMV-seropositive.

Turning to this clone: At the DNA level, this CDR3 is encoded by other sequences in the same sample as well. CDR3 region: CASSSLAGGNTGELFF. CDR3 DNA sequence: TGCGCCAGCAGCTCGCTAGCGGGGGGAAACACCGGGGAGCTGTTTTTT. This chain joins TRBV5-1 and TRBJ2-2; 11 bases align to TRBD2. The V segment lost 3 bases and the J segment 2 bases; nucleotides outside the gene matches: 3. The germline V gene has CDR1 SGHRS and CDR2 YFSETQ. CDR3 length: 16 amino acids.

The chain has TRBV7-6 and TRBJ1-2; unclear D gene. The germline gives CDR1 SGHVS, CDR2 FNYEAQ. Trimming removed 1 base from V and 1 base from J, with 16 bases in between. The CDR3 has 17 amino acids. The CDR3 nucleotides read TGTGCCAGCAGCTTAGACGAGACTACGCCCGTTAACTATGGCTACACCTTC. It translates to CASSLDETTPVNYGYTF.

This chain links TRBV7-2 with TRBJ2-3, with 9 bases lining up with TRBD2. The CDR3 totals 17 residues. Germline V gene lookup returns CDR1 SGHTA and CDR2 FQGNSA. Trimming took 0 bases from V and 5 from J; bases not matched to a gene: 9. The CDR3 DNA sequence: TGTGCCAGCAGCTTAGCGGGCGGGGGGGCTGGTGGAGATACGCAGTATTTT. Translation: CASSLAGGGAGGDTQYF. Looking up the rest from reference TRBV7-2 and TRBJ2-3 gives the full variable domain: GAGVSQSPSNKVTEKGKDVELRCDPISGHTALYWYRQSLGQGLEFLIYFQGNSAPDKSGLPSDRFSAERTGGSVSTLTIQRTQQEDSAVYLCASSLAGGGAGGDTQYFGPGTRLTVL.

The chain employs TRBV5-1 and TRBJ2-6; perhaps TRBD2 as D (6 bases). Germline-derived CDR1 and CDR2 are SGHRS and YFSETQ. The CDR3 is 16 residues long. V lost 7 bases and J 0 bases, leaving 14 bases between the germline ends. DNA for the CDR3: TGCGCCAGCGGATCTAATAGCGGCTCTGGGGCCAACGTCCTGACTTTC. This translates into CASGSNSGSGANVLTF.

V usage is TRBV6-5 and J usage is TRBJ1-5, with D possibly TRBD1 on 5 matching bases. CDR1 is MNHEY and CDR2 is SVGAGI in the germline V gene. The CDR3 spans 15 residues. Trimming left V 2 bases short and J 6 bases short, with 14 bases between. The CDR3 reads CASSYPRPGGQPQHF. CDR3 DNA: TGTGCCAGCAGTTACCCCCGCCCCGGGGGTCAGCCCCAGCATTTT.

To note about this clone: Mismatch with germline at one junction end may stem from a read error. V and J are TRBV6-5 and TRBJ2-3, with a tentative D call TRBD2 (5 bases). CDR1 is MNHEY, CDR2 SVGAGI, per germline. CDR3 length equals 14 residues. CDR3 nucleotide sequence: TGTGCCAGCAGTCCGGGATGGAGCACAGCTACGCAGTATTTT. Translating gives CASSPGWSTATQYF.

Only one count was recorded for this clone. CDR3 protein: CASSWTSGRAGGDTQYF. The CDR3 nucleotides read TGTGCCAGCAGTTGGACTAGCGGGAGGGCCGGTGGAGATACGCAGTATTTT. The chain employs TRBV27 and TRBJ2-3; the match to TRBD2 covers 15 bases. The CDR3 runs 17 residues. Germline V gene lookup returns CDR1 MNHEY and CDR2 SMNVEV (reference sequence). J was trimmed by 5 bases and V by 4 bases; bases with no gene match: 7.

The J gene is TRBJ2-2, the V gene TRBV7-2; D may be TRBD1 (6 bases). The germline gives CDR1 SGHTA, CDR2 FQGNSA. Trimming shortened V by 3 bases and J by 7 bases, and 15 bases separated the two germline ends. This CDR3 region has 15 residues. The CDR3: CASSLGHSNGGELFF. CDR3 sequence (DNA): TGTGCCAGCAGCTTGGGACATTCGAACGGCGGGGAGCTGTTTTTT.

The genes are TRBV6-1 and TRBJ2-3, with D possibly matching TRBD1 (5 bases). Deletions cut 7 bases from V and 2 bases from J, with 7 bases between. The length of the CDR3 is 12 residues. Germline CDR1 is MNHNS and CDR2 is SASEGT. CDR3 sequence: CASKTDTDTQYF. The CDR3 DNA reads as TGTGCCAGCAAGACAGACACAGATACGCAGTATTTT.

V is TRBV28 and J is TRBJ2-7; perhaps TRBD2 as D (7 bases). Germline V lookup: CDR1 MDHEN, CDR2 SYDVKM. The V end lost 4 bases, the J end lost 5 bases, and 18 bases lay between the germline ends. This CDR3 has 15 residues. CDR3 sequence (DNA): TGTGCCAGCAGTTCCGGGGGCGGGGGAGTTAACGAGCAGTACTTC. This sequence encodes CASSSGGGGVNEQYF.

The chain recombines TRBV5-4 with TRBJ2-7; TRBD1 matches 7 bases. With V trimmed by 4 bases and J by 5 bases, 18 bases remained unmatched. CDR1 and CDR2 (germline): SGHNT, YYREEE (reference sequence). The CDR3 is made up of 17 amino acids. The DNA for the CDR3 is TGTGCCAGCAGCGCCCCCCTAGGCAGGGGGACAGTCCACGAGCAGTACTTC. It translates to CASSAPLGRGTVHEQYF.

This chain joins TRBV29-1 and TRBJ2-3, with 9 bases identical to TRBD2. Germline V lookup: CDR1 SQVTM, CDR2 ANQGSEA. There are 15 residues in the CDR3. With 3 bases clipped from V and 1 base from J, the junction kept 5 bases outside the gene matches. The CDR3 protein is CSVEVAGARTDTQYF. The CDR3, as DNA: TGCAGCGTTGAGGTAGCGGGAGCCCGCACAGATACGCAGTATTTT.

The chain combines TRBV19 with TRBJ1-1; D is uncertain. Trimming took 3 bases from V and 0 from J, leaving 14 bases between them. Looked up from germline, CDR1 is LNHDA and CDR2 is SQIVND (reference sequence). This CDR3 comprises 16 residues. CDR3 coding DNA: TGTGCCAGTAGTATCGAACGACGGAGCATGAACACTGAAGCTTTCTTT. Its protein is CASSIERRSMNTEAFF. The full variable domain, in which reference TRBV19 and TRBJ1-1 provide the parts outside the CDR3, is DGGITQSPKYLFRKEGQNVTLSCEQNLNHDAMYWYRQDPGQGLRLIYYSQIVNDFQKGDIAEGYSVSREKKESFPLTVTSAQKNPTAFYLCASSIERRSMNTEAFFGQGTRLTVV.

The chain has TRBV11-3 and TRBJ2-2; D call uncertain. The germline V gene encodes CDR1 SGHNT and CDR2 YENEEA. V lost 1 base and J lost 6, with 9 bases in between. The CDR3 sequence is 14 residues long. CDR3 nucleotide sequence: TGTGCCAGCAGCTTAGCCCCTCCTCCCGGGGAGCTGTTTTTT. Protein: CASSLAPPPGELFF.

The chain is built from TRBV6-1 and TRBJ2-3; D is perhaps TRBD1 (6 bases). Germline V gene sequence: CDR1 MNHNS, CDR2 SASEGT. The CDR3 runs to 13 residues. The V and J ends lost 11 bases and 2 bases respectively, with 14 bases between them. Here the CDR3 DNA reads TGTGCCGGGGAAAGGGACAACACAGATACGCAGTATTTT. As protein: CAGERDNTDTQYF.

This rearrangement joins TRBV5-1 to TRBJ1-1; a weak D match, TRBD1 (6 bases). Deletions cut 3 bases from V and 1 base from J, with 10 bases between. The CDR3 loop spans 14 amino acids. Germline loops: CDR1 SGHRS, CDR2 YFSETQ. The CDR3 region is CASSWTAGNTEAFF. The CDR3 nucleotides read TGCGCCAGCAGCTGGACAGCAGGGAACACTGAAGCTTTCTTT.

The chain combines TRBV18 with TRBJ2-7; 9 bases match TRBD1. Trimming cost V 3 bases and J 7 bases; bases outside gene matches: 13. Germline V gene data show CDR1 as KGHSH and CDR2 as LQKENI. The CDR3 spans 16 residues. This CDR3 reads CASSPPGQGLSGEQYF. The CDR3 coding sequence is TGTGCCAGCTCACCCCCGGGACAGGGCCTAAGTGGGGAGCAGTACTTC.

DNA of the CDR3: TGTGCCAGCAGGCCCCCGGGACAGATCACAGATACGCAGTATTTT. As protein: CASRPPGQITDTQYF. The chain recombines TRBV6-6 with TRBJ2-3, with TRBD1 matching over 7 bases. The CDR3 is 15 residues long. Germline V lookup: CDR1 MNHNY, CDR2 SVGAGI (reference sequence). J gave up 2 bases and V 6 bases, and 8 bases lay outside the gene matches.

The CDR3 here is CASSLGTLAGSPLSEQYF. The CDR3 DNA follows: TGTGCCAGCAGCTTAGGTACTCTAGCGGGGTCCCCTCTTTCCGAGCAGTACTTC. The V call is TRBV7-2, the J call TRBJ2-7; TRBD2 matches at 9 bases. Germline V gene lookup returns CDR1 SGHTA and CDR2 FQGNSA. Trimming removed 1 base from V and 6 bases from J; junction bases left unmatched: 16. The CDR3 covers 18 residues.

This clone turned up a few times. This rearrangement joins TRBV7-3 to TRBJ1-1, with 8 bases aligning to TRBD1. Trimming cost V 2 bases and J 4 bases; bases outside gene matches: 3. CDR3 length: 14 residues. The germline V gene encodes CDR1 SGHTA and CDR2 FQGTGA. The CDR3 here is CASSLGQGSTEAFF. DNA for the CDR3: TGTGCCAGCAGCTTAGGACAGGGTAGCACTGAAGCTTTCTTT.

This clone was found once. The rearrangement links TRBV27 to TRBJ2-5; D uncertain. The DNA end is more similar to TRBJ2-7, so the J call may be wrong. Germline V gene sequence: CDR1 MNHEY, CDR2 SMNVEV (reference sequence). The CDR3 is made up of 14 amino acids. This CDR3 reads CASSLGYSSYEQYF. DNA of the CDR3: TGTGCCAGCAGTTTAGGGTATAGCTCCTACGAGCAGTACTTC.

This chain uses TRBV6-6 with TRBJ2-1; 14 bases are shared with TRBD2. Germline lookup yields CDR1 MNHNY and CDR2 SVGAGI (reference sequence). The J segment lost 6 bases and the V segment lost 9 bases, leaving 4 bases of the junction unmatched. This CDR3 spans 14 amino acids. The CDR3 protein is CASRTSGGINEQFF. CDR3 nucleotide sequence: TGTGCCAGTCGGACTAGCGGGGGGATCAATGAGCAGTTCTTC.

The chain joins TRBV6-5 to TRBJ1-1; a weak D match, TRBD1 (5 bases). CDR3 length: 14 amino acids. V lost 5 bases and J 0 bases, leaving 10 bases between the germline ends. Germline CDR1 MNHEY, CDR2 SVGAGI. In DNA form, the CDR3 reads TGTGCCAGCAGTCCTCAGACAGTGAACACTGAAGCTTTCTTT. Its protein is CASSPQTVNTEAFF.

This sequence joins TRBV5-1 and TRBJ2-1, with TRBD1 matching 7 bases. The CDR3 runs 16 residues. Germline CDR1 SGHRS, CDR2 YFSETQ. V shed 4 bases, J shed 5 bases, and the junction held 12 bases outside the gene matches. The CDR3 loop is CASSLGGRVRDNEQFF. CDR3 bases: TGCGCCAGCAGCCTAGGGGGCCGGGTTCGGGACAATGAGCAGTTCTTC.

The chain links TRBV18 to TRBJ1-1; 8 bases agree with TRBD1. After removal of 3 bases from V and 5 bases from J, the junction contained 5 bases not matched to a gene. The germline gives CDR1 KGHSH, CDR2 LQKENI. The CDR3 runs 14 residues. CDR3 in DNA: TGTGCCAGCTCACCTCAGGGGGCAGGAACTGAAGCTTTCTTT. It encodes CASSPQGAGTEAFF. Full variable domain (outside the CDR3, taken from reference TRBV18 and TRBJ1-1): NAGVMQNPRHLVRRRGQEARLRCSPMKGHSHVYWYRQLPEEGLKFMVYLQKENIIDESGMPKERFSAEFPKEGPSILRIQQVVRGDSAAYFCASSPQGAGTEAFFGQGTRLTVV.

The CDR3 reads CASSIGGVAGETQYF. CDR3 nucleotide sequence: TGCGCCAGCAGCATCGGGGGTGTAGCCGGAGAGACCCAGTACTTC. The chain employs TRBV4-1 and TRBJ2-5, with D possibly TRBD2 on 6 matching bases. The CDR3 length is 15 residues. V lost 5 bases and J lost 4, with 17 bases in between. Germline lookup yields CDR1 MGHRA and CDR2 YSYEKL.

This clone was observed a handful of times. The V and J genes are TRBV19 and TRBJ2-5; TRBD1 aligns across 9 bases. Losses at the gene ends were 3 bases for V and 3 bases for J; bases not matched to a gene: 2. Germline V gene sequence: CDR1 LNHDA, CDR2 SQIVND (reference sequence). This CDR3 has 14 residues. CDR3 residues: CASSMRTGEETQYF. The CDR3 bases are TGTGCCAGTAGTATGAGGACAGGGGAAGAGACCCAGTACTTC.

CDR3 nucleotide sequence: TGTGCCAGCAGCATCCTCCACGGGACTAGCGGGAGTAATGAGCAGTTCTTC. Translated, it gives CASSILHGTSGSNEQFF. The chain has TRBV11-2 and TRBJ2-1; 14 bases agree with TRBD2. The junction had 10 bases not matched to a gene; V was cut back by 5 bases and J by 7 bases. Per the germline V gene, CDR1 is SGHAT and CDR2 is FQNNGV. The CDR3 is 17 residues long.

The chain links TRBV5-5 to TRBJ2-1; TRBD2 matches 12 bases. The ends lost 1 base at V and 9 bases at J; junction bases unmatched: 8. Germline V gene data show CDR1 as SGHKS and CDR2 as YYEKEE (reference sequence). The CDR3 contains 16 residues. The CDR3 loop is CASSLSRLAGEIEQFF. CDR3 nucleotides: TGTGCCAGCAGCTTGAGTCGACTAGCGGGAGAGATTGAGCAGTTCTTC.

This clone was observed a handful of times. The genes are TRBV4-1 and TRBJ1-6; 8 bases align to TRBD1. Germline V gene sequence: CDR1 MGHRA, CDR2 YSYEKL. CDR3 length equals 16 residues. V lost 7 bases, J lost 4 bases, and 9 bases stayed unmatched. The CDR3 here is CASKGQVAAYNSPLHF. The CDR3 coding sequence is TGCGCCAGCAAGGGACAGGTTGCAGCATATAATTCACCCCTCCACTTT.